This TCR beta chain comes out of a study of long-term antiretroviral therapy in people with HIV. This clone was detected only once. Germline CDR1 is MGHRA and CDR2 is YSYEKL. V was cut by 0 bases and J by 0 bases, with 18 bases left in between. The CDR3 is made up of 18 amino acids. An immunoSEQ assay, version v3.0, was performed at survey level. Sequencing was performed with immunoSEQ multiplex PCR; in TCRdb, only in-frame clones are kept and a portion is missing. The sample has 10,000 to 13,000 clones, roughly 80% seen once. The V call is TRBV4-1, the J call TRBJ2-7, with a tentative D call TRBD1 (6 bases). This clonotype was sampled from a man aged 35 to 55 with HIV. This sample comprised unsorted PBMCs, obtained 1.2 years after starting antiretroviral therapy. The CDR3 sequence: CASSQDIGSYRDSYEQYF. CDR3 DNA sequence: TGCGCCAGCAGCCAAGACATAGGCTCTTACAGGGACTCCTACGAGCAGTACTTC.